The rows below give T cell receptor beta chains drawn from one sample of a study of cytomegalovirus exposure and HLA in healthy donors. The table came from immunoSEQ multiplex PCR; TCRdb's copy has only in-frame clones and leaves some out. This repertoire shows 110,000 or so clones, approximately 83% found once; its top ten account for around 2.7%. The source material was PBMCs. Receptors were obtained from a young woman in good health and CMV-seronegative. Each CDR3 is given with its conserved first and last residue. D genes are given only for firm matches. Size is omitted from some rows. Given values are once, few, many or a class for expanded clones.

length,J,D,V,size,CDR3,DNA
13,TRBJ1-6,.,TRBV2,.,CASSTGFNSPLHF,TGTGCCTCTTCAACAGGGTTTAATTCACCCCTCCACTTT
16,TRBJ1-5,.,TRBV28,.,CASRTGQLNSNQPQHF,TGTGCCAGCAGGACAGGACAGCTCAATAGCAATCAGCCCCAGCATTTT
15,TRBJ1-4,TRBD1,TRBV13,once,CASSGGTGTNEKLFF,TGTGCCAGCAGCGGGGGGACAGGAACAAATGAAAAACTGTTTTTT
15,TRBJ1-1,TRBD1,TRBV28,.,CASSLPQGANTEAFF,TGTGCCAGCAGTCTCCCCCAGGGGGCAAACACTGAAGCTTTCTTT
13,TRBJ1-5,.,TRBV11-2,.,CASSLRGNQPQHF,TGTGCCAGCAGCTTAAGGGGGAATCAGCCCCAGCATTTT
13,TRBJ1-1,.,TRBV19,once,CASRMDGVLRAFF,TGTGCCAGTAGAATGGACGGGGTTTTGCGAGCTTTCTTT
13,TRBJ1-5,.,TRBV2,.,CASSDLVRDFQHF,TGTGCCAGCAGTGATTTGGTTAGAGACTTCCAGCATTTT
13,TRBJ1-5,.,TRBV7-2,.,CASSLGNAGPQHF,TGTGCCAGCAGCTTAGGTAATGCGGGGCCCCAGCATTTT
14,TRBJ2-1,TRBD2,TRBV18,.,CASSQAGVYNEQFF,TGTGCCAGCTCACAAGCGGGAGTATACAATGAGCAGTTCTTC
15,TRBJ1-4,TRBD1,TRBV5-8,few,CASSTGTATNEKLFF,TGTGCCAGCAGCACCGGGACAGCAACTAATGAAAAACTGTTTTTT
16,TRBJ2-1,TRBD2,TRBV27,.,CASSSGTSGGRNEQFF,TGTGCCAGCAGTTCCGGGACTAGCGGGGGTAGGAATGAGCAGTTCTTC
16,TRBJ1-2,.,TRBV28,.,CASSPAGPGGNYGYTF,TGTGCCAGCAGCCCCGCGGGTCCTGGGGGGAACTATGGCTACACCTTC
14,TRBJ1-1,.,TRBV9,.,CASISLGGNTEAFF,TGTGCCAGCATCTCCCTCGGCGGGAACACTGAAGCTTTCTTT
11,TRBJ1-4,.,TRBV29-1,.,CSVREGEKLFF,TGCAGCGTCAGAGAGGGAGAAAAACTGTTTTTT
16,TRBJ2-2,TRBD2,TRBV7-2,.,CASSLGAAGGTGELFF,TGTGCCAGCAGCTTAGGGGCGGCGGGGGGGACCGGGGAGCTGTTTTTT
15,TRBJ1-2,.,TRBV28,.,CASSLIRGGGYGYTF,TGTGCCAGCAGTTTAATCCGGGGGGGAGGCTATGGCTACACCTTC